The 15 T cell receptor beta chains below come from one sample, sequenced in a study of OX40 agonist ivuxolimab in advanced cancers. Libraries were prepared by immunoSEQ multiplex PCR; TCRdb keeps only in-frame clonotypes and omits some of them. The data contain tens of thousands of clones, about nine tenths of them singletons. Here the sequenced sample was CD4+ or CD8+ T cells sorted from blood, taken in a trial of the OX40 agonist ivuxolimab. These receptor sequences come from an adult with an advanced solid tumor such as melanoma, head and neck, liver or kidney cancer.

This rearrangement joins TRBV5-6 to TRBJ2-3; D uncertain. The CDR3 has 15 residues. CDR1 is SGHDT, CDR2 YYEEEE, per germline. Deletions cut 4 bases from V and 4 bases from J, with 16 bases between. The CDR3 DNA reads TGTGCCAGCAGCCTGCGGAGCGTGGTCGCAGATACGCAGTATTTT. As protein: CASSLRSVVADTQYF.

This chain connects TRBV21-1 to TRBJ2-1; the listed D gene, TRBD1, was not tested against the DNA. TRBV21-1 is shown as a pseudogene. The length of the CDR3 is 18 residues. The CDR3 DNA is TGTGCCAGCAGCAAAGTCCAAAAGGGGAAAAGCTCCTACAATGAGCAGTTCTTC. Protein sequence: CASSKVQKGKSSYNEQFF.

The V and J genes are TRBV19 and TRBJ2-1, with 8 positions matching TRBD1. This CDR3 contains 16 residues. V shed 7 bases and J 2 bases; nucleotides not matched to a gene: 10. Germline V CDR1 and CDR2: LNHDA, SQIVND (reference sequence). The CDR3 region has the DNA TGTGCCAGTACCCATACGACAGGGGAGGCCTACAATGAGCAGTTCTTC. As protein: CASTHTTGEAYNEQFF.

This chain joins TRBV4-3 and TRBJ2-1; a possible D gene is TRBD1 (5 bases). Germline V gene sequence: CDR1 LGHNA, CDR2 YSLEER. V was shortened by 7 bases and J by 12 bases, with 19 bases between the two germline ends. The CDR3 contains 13 residues. DNA for the CDR3: TGCGCCAGCACTACTGGACACCTAATTGGGCAGTTCTTC. It specifies CASTTGHLIGQFF.

V gene TRBV5-6 combines with J gene TRBJ2-3, with a possible D match to TRBD2 (5 bases). There are 19 residues in the CDR3. Germline CDR1 is SGHDT and CDR2 is YYEEEE. Trimming removed 0 bases at V and 2 bases at J, with 22 bases between. CDR3 sequence (DNA): TGTGCCAGCAGCTTGGCCCCCCTACTAGGAACACCCTCCACAGATACGCAGTATTTT. Protein sequence: CASSLAPLLGTPSTDTQYF.

The chain joins TRBV5-1 to TRBJ2-5; D is uncertain. This CDR3 comprises 12 residues. Trimming shortened V by 2 bases and J by 5 bases, and 7 bases separated the two germline ends. Germline CDR1 is SGHRS and CDR2 is YFSETQ. The CDR3 loop reads CASSFNLETQYF. The CDR3 DNA reads TGCGCCAGCAGCTTCAATCTGGAGACCCAGTACTTC.

The chain recombines TRBV27 with TRBJ1-1, with D possibly being TRBD1 (6 bases). The CDR3 length is 13 residues. Trimming took off 2 bases at V and 4 bases at J, with 8 bases between the two ends. Germline V CDR1 and CDR2: MNHEY, SMNVEV (reference sequence). The CDR3 loop is CASSLTGFTEAFF. The CDR3 bases are TGTGCCAGCAGTTTAACAGGGTTCACTGAAGCTTTCTTT.

This clone was counted once. The V and J genes are TRBV11-3 and TRBJ1-1; D is unresolved. The CDR3 runs to 12 residues. Germline CDR1 reads SGHNT; CDR2 reads YENEEA. The germline V and J ends were trimmed by 5 bases and 4 bases, with 8 bases remaining between them. CDR3 DNA: TGTGCCAGCAGCCGCGCGGCCACTGAAGCTTTCTTT. Protein sequence: CASSRAATEAFF.

The gene calls are TRBV12-5 and TRBJ2-3; D gene uncertain. The CDR3 consists of 17 residues. CDR1 and CDR2 (germline): LGHNT, FRNRAP. Between the trimmed V and J ends, which lost 1 base and 0 bases, there was a span of 14 bases. The CDR3 is CASGLGSTVLSTDTQYF. The CDR3 nucleotides are TGTGCTAGTGGTTTGGGGTCCACGGTCCTAAGCACAGATACGCAGTATTTT.

This clone was recorded once. V is TRBV7-9 and J is TRBJ2-2, with D unresolved. Trimming removed 4 bases from V and 7 bases from J, with 13 bases in between. The CDR3 spans 14 residues. Germline-derived CDR1 and CDR2 are SEHNR and FQNEAQ (reference sequence). Here the CDR3 reads CASSSPGLNGELFF. CDR3 DNA sequence: TGTGCCAGCAGCTCCCCTGGGCTAAACGGGGAGCTGTTTTTT.

This clone occurred once. The chain combines TRBV4-3 with TRBJ2-7, with 9 bases fitting TRBD2. CDR1 is LGHNA and CDR2 is YSLEER in the germline V gene. J was trimmed by 4 bases and V by 1 base; bases with no gene match: 8. The CDR3 covers 16 residues. The CDR3 region is CASSQGFTSGLYEQYF. In DNA, the CDR3 is TGCGCCAGCAGCCAAGGTTTCACTAGCGGGCTTTACGAGCAGTACTTC.

The rearrangement uses TRBV10-2 and TRBJ1-5; weak D call: TRBD1 (5 bases). The ends were cut back, 2 bases at V and 7 bases at J, with 15 bases in the middle. In germline, CDR1 is WSHSY, CDR2 SAAADI. The CDR3 runs to 15 residues. In DNA, the CDR3 is TGCGCCAGCAGTGAGAATCTGGGGCAGGGACAGCCCCAGCATTTT. Translated, it gives CASSENLGQGQPQHF.

The chain joins TRBV12-2 to TRBJ1-1. TRBV12-2 is a documented pseudogene. CDR3 length: 12 amino acids. Here the CDR3 reads CASRFLGSEAFF. DNA for the CDR3: TGTGCAAGTCGCTTTTTGGGGTCCGAAGCTTTCTTT.

This clone was counted a few times. A single base is all that separates this from a far larger clone, so a read error is likely. This chain uses TRBV28 with TRBJ2-7; 7 nucleotides agree with TRBD1. CDR1 is MDHEN and CDR2 is SYDVKM in the germline V gene. This CDR3 contains 15 residues. The CDR3 coding sequence is TGTGCCAGCAGTTTAGGACAGGATTATAATTCACCCCTCCACTTC. Residues: CASSLGQDYNSPLHF.

The chain is built from TRBV6-5 and TRBJ2-7, with 8 bases identical to TRBD2. Trimming cost V 6 bases and J 2 bases; bases outside gene matches: 9. CDR1 is MNHEY, CDR2 SVGAGI, per germline. The CDR3 spans 15 residues. The CDR3 region has the DNA TGTGCCAGCAGATCTAGCGGGCTGCACACCTACGAGCAGTACTTC. Its protein is CASRSSGLHTYEQYF.